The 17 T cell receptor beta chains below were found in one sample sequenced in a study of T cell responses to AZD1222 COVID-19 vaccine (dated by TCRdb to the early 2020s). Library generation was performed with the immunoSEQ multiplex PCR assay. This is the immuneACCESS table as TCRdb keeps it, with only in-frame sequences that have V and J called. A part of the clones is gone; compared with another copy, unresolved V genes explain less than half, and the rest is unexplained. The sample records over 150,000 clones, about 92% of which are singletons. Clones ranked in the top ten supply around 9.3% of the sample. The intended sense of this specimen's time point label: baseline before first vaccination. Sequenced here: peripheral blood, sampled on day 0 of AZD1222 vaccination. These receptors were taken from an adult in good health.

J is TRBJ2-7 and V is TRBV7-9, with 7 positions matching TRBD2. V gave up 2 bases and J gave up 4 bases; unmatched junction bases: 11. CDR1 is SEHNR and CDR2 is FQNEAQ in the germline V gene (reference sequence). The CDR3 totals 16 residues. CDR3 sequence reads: CASSLQGLTGGYEQYF. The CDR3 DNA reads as TGTGCCAGCAGCTTACAAGGACTCACGGGGGGTTACGAGCAGTACTTC.

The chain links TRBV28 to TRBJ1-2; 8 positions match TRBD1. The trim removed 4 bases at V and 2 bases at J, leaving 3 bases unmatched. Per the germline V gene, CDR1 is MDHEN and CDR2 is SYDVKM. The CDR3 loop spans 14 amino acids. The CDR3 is CASSSRQGNYGYTF. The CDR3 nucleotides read TGTGCCAGCAGTTCGCGACAGGGGAACTATGGCTACACCTTC.

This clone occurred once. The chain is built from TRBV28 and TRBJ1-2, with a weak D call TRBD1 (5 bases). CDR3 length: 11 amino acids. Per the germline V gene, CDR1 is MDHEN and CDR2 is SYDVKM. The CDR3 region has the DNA TGTGGCACTAGGCGGGGGGAAGGCTACACCTTC. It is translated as CGTRRGEGYTF.

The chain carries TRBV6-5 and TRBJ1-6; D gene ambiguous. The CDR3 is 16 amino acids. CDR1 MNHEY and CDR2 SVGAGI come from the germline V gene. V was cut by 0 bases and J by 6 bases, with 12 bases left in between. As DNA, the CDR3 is TGTGCCAGCAGTTACTCGAGCGAAGTGATTAATTCACCCCTCCACTTT. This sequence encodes CASSYSSEVINSPLHF.

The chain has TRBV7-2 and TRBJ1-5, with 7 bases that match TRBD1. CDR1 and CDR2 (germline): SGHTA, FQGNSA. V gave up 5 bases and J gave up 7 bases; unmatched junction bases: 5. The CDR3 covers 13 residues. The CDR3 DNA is TGTGCCAGCAGCCGACAGGGACGGCAGCCCCAGCATTTT. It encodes CASSRQGRQPQHF.

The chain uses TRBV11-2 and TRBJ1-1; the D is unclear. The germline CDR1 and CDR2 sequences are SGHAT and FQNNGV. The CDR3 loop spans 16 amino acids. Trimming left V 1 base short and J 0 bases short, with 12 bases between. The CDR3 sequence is CASSLVIGLVNTEAFF. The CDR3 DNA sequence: TGTGCCAGCAGCTTAGTTATAGGTTTGGTGAACACTGAAGCTTTCTTT.

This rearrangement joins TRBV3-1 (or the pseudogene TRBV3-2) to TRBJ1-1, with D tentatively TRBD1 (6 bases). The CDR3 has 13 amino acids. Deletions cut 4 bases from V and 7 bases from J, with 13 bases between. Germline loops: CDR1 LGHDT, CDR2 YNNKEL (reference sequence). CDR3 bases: TGTGCCAGCAGCCCCCCAGGGGATATTGAAGCTTTCTTT. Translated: CASSPPGDIEAFF.

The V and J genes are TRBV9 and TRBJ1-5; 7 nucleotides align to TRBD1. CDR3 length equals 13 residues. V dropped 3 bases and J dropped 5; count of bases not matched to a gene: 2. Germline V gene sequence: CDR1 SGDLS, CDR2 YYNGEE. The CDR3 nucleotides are TGTGCCAGCAGCGGACAGGGAGATCAGCCCCAGCATTTT. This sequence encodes CASSGQGDQPQHF.

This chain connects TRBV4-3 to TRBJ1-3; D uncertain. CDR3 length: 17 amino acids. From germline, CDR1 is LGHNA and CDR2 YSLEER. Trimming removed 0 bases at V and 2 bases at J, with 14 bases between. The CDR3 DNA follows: TGCGCCAGCAGCCAAGATCTTTTTTGGGGAACTGGAAACACCATATATTTT. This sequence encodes CASSQDLFWGTGNTIYF.

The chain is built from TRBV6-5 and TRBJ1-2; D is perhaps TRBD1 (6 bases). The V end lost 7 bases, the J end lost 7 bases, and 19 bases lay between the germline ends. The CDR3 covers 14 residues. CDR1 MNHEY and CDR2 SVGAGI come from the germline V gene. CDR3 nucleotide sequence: TGTGCCAGCATGCGTTCACCGCCAGGGGCTGGCTACACCTTC. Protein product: CASMRSPPGAGYTF.

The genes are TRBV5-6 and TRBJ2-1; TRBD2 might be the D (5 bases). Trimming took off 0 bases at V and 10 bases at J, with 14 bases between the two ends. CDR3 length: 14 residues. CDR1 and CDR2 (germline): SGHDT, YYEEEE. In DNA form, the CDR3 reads TGTGCCAGCAGCTTGGGGACTGGGGTTCGAGAGCAGTTCTTC. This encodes CASSLGTGVREQFF.

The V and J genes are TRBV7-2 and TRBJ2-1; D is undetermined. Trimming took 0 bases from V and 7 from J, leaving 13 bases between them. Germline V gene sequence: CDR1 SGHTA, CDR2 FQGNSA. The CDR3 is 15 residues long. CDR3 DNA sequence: TGTGCCAGCAGCTTAGCGTCCACGCGTTATAATGAGCAGTTCTTC. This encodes CASSLASTRYNEQFF.

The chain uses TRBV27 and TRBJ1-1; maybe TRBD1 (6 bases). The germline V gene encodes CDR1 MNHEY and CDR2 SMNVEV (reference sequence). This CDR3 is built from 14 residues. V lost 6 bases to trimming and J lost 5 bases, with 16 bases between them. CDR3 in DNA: TGTGCCAGCAGACCGAACAGGGTAGGAACTGAAGCTTTCTTT. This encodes CASRPNRVGTEAFF.

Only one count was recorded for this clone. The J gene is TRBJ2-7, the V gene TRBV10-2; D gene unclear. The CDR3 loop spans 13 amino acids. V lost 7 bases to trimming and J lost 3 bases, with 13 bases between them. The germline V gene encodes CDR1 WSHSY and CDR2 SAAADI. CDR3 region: CASTPLVFYEQYF. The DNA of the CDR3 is TGCGCCAGCACCCCCCTAGTCTTCTACGAGCAGTACTTC.

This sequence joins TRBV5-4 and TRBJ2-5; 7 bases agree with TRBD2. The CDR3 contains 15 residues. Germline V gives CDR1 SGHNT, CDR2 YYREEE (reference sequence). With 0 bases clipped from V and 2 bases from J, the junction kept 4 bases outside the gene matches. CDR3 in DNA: TGTGCCAGCAGCTTGGGAGGGACTAATCAAGAGACCCAGTACTTC. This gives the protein CASSLGGTNQETQYF. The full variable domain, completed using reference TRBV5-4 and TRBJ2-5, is ETGVTQSPTHLIKTRGQQVTLRCSSQSGHNTVSWYQQALGQGPQFIFQYYREEENGRGNFPPRFSGLQFPNYSSELNVNALELDDSALYLCASSLGGTNQETQYFGPGTRLLVL.

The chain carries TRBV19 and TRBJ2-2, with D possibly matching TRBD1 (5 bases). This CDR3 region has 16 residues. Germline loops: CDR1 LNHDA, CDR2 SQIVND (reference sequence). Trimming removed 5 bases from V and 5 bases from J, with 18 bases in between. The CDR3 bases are TGTGCCAGTAGTTCCCAAGGGGCAGGTGGGACCGGGGAGCTGTTTTTT. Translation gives CASSSQGAGGTGELFF.

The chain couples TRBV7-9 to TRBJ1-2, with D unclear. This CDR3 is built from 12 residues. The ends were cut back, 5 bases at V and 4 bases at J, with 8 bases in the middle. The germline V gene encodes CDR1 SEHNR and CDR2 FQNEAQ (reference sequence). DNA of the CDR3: TGTGCCAGCAGCCCCCCCCGCTATGGCTACACCTTC. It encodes CASSPPRYGYTF. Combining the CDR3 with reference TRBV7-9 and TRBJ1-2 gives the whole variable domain DTGVSQNPRHKITKRGQNVTFRCDPISEHNRLYWYRQTLGQGPEFLTYFQNEAQLEKSRLLSDRFSAERPKGSFSTLEIQRTEQGDSAMYLCASSPPRYGYTFGSGTRLTVV.